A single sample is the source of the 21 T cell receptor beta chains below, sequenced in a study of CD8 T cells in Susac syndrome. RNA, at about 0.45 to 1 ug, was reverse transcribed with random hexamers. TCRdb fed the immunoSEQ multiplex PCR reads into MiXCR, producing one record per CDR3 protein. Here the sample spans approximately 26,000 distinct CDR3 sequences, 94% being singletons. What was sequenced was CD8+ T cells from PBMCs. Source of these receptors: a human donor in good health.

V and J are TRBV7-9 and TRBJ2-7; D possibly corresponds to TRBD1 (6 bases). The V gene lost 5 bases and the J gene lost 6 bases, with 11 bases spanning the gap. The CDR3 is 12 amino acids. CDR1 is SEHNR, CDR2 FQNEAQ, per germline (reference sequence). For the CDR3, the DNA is TGTGCCAGCAGCGAGACAGGTCGCGAGCAGTACTTC. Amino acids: CASSETGREQYF. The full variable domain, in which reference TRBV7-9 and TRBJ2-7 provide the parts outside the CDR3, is DTGVSQNPRHKITKRGQNVTFRCDPISEHNRLYWYRQTLGQGPEFLTYFQNEAQLEKSRLLSDRFSAERPKGSFSTLEIQRTEQGDSAMYLCASSETGREQYFGPGTRLTVT.

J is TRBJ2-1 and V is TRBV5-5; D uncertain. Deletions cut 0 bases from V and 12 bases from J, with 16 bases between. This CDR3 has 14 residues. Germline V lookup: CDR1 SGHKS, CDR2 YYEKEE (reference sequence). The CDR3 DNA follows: TGTGCCAGCAGCTTGGTAGTCTCGTCCTCTGCGCAGTTCTTC. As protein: CASSLVVSSSAQFF.

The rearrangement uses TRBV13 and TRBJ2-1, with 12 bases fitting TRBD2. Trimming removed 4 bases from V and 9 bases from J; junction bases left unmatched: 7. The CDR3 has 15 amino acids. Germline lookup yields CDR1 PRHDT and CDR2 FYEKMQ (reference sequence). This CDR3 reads CASSSLAGGPSEQFF. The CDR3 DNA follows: TGTGCCAGCAGCTCGCTAGCGGGGGGGCCGAGTGAGCAGTTCTTC.

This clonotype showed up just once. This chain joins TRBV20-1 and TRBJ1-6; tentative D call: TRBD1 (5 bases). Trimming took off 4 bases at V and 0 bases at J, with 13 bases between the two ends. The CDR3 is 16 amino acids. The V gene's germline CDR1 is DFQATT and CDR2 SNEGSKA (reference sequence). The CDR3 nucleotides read TGCAGTGCTAAGGGACGGGAAAGCTCCTATAATTCACCCCTCCACTTT. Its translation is CSAKGRESSYNSPLHF.

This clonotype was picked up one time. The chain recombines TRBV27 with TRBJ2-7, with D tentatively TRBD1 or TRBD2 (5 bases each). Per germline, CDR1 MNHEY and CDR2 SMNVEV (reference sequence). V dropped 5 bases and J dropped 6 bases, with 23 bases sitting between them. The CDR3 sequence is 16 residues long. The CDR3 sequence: CASSPRGPHTGAEQYF. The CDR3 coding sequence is TGTGCCAGCAGTCCCCGGGGCCCCCACACAGGAGCCGAGCAGTACTTC.

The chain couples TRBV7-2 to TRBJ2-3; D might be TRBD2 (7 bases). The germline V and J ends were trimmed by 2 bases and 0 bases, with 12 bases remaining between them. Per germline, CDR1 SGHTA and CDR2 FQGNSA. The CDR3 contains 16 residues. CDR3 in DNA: TGTGCCAGCAGCTTATGGCGGGGGCCTAGCACAGATACGCAGTATTTT. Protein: CASSLWRGPSTDTQYF.

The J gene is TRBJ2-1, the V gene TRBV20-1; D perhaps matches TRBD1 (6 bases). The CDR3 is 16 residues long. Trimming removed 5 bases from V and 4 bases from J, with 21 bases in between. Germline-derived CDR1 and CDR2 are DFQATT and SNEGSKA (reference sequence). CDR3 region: CSARTWGPHNYNEQFF. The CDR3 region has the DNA TGCAGTGCTCGAACGTGGGGGCCACATAATTACAATGAGCAGTTCTTC.

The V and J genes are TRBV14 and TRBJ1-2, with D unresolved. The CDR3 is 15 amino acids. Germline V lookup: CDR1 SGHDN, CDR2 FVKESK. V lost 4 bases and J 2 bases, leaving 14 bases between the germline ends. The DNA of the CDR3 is TGTGCCAGCAGCCTCCTGAGCCCTTCAAACTATGGCTACACCTTC. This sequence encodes CASSLLSPSNYGYTF.

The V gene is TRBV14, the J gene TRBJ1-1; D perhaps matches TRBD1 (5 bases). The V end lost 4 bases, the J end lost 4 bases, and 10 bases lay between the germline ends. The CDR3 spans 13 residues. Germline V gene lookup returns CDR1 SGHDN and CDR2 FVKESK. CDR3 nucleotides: TGTGCCAGCAGCCCATTCGACAGCACTGAAGCTTTCTTT. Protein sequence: CASSPFDSTEAFF.

This chain's CDR3 is CASSHGMAYNEQFF. Written as DNA, the CDR3 is TGTGCCAGCAGCCATGGGATGGCTTACAATGAGCAGTTCTTC. The chain uses TRBV7-9 and TRBJ2-1; D ambiguous. V shed 5 bases and J shed 4 bases, with 12 bases lying between them. Per germline, CDR1 SEHNR and CDR2 FQNEAQ (reference sequence). The CDR3 runs to 14 residues.

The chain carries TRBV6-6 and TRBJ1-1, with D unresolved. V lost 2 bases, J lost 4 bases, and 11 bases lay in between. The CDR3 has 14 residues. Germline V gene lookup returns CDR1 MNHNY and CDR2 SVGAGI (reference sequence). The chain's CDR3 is CASSYDDLGTEAFF. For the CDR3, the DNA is TGTGCCAGCAGTTACGACGATTTAGGCACTGAAGCTTTCTTT.

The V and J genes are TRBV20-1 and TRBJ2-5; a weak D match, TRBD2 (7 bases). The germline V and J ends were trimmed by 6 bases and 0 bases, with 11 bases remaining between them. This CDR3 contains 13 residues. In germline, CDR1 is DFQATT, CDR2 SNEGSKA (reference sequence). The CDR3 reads CSATGGDQETQYF. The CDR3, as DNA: TGCAGTGCAACGGGGGGCGACCAAGAGACCCAGTACTTC.

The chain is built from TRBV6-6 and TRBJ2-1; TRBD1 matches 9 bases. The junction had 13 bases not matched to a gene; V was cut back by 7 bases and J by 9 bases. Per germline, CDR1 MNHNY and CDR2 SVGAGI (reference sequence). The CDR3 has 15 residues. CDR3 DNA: TGTGCCAGCATATCCATGGGACAGGGCCTGGGTGAGCAGTTCTTC. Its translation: CASISMGQGLGEQFF.

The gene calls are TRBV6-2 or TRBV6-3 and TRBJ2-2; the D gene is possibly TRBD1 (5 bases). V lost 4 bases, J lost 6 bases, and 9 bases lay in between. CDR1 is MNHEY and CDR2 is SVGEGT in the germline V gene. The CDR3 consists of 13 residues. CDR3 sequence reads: CASSSQGSGELFF. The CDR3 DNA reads TGTGCCAGCAGTTCCCAGGGTTCCGGGGAGCTGTTTTTT.

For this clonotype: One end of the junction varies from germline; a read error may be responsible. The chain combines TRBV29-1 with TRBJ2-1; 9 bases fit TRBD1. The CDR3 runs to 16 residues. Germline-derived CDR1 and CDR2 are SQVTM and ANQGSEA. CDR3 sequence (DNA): TGCAGCGTGGAAGGGGACGACAGGGGGGTCTACAATGAGCAGTTCTTC. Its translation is CSVEGDDRGVYNEQFF.

The CDR3 DNA reads as TGTGCCAGCAGCCCCGGGACAGCTATAGGGAGAGAGACCCAGTACTTC. Translated, it gives CASSPGTAIGRETQYF. This chain joins TRBV7-2 and TRBJ2-5; 7 nucleotides agree with TRBD1. CDR1 and CDR2 (germline): SGHTA, FQGNSA. V shed 5 bases, J shed 4 bases, and the junction held 13 bases outside the gene matches. The CDR3 totals 16 residues. The whole variable domain, remainder taken from reference TRBV7-2 and TRBJ2-5, is GAGVSQSPSNKVTEKGKDVELRCDPISGHTALYWYRQSLGQGLEFLIYFQGNSAPDKSGLPSDRFSAERTGGSVSTLTIQRTQQEDSAVYLCASSPGTAIGRETQYFGPGTRLLVL.

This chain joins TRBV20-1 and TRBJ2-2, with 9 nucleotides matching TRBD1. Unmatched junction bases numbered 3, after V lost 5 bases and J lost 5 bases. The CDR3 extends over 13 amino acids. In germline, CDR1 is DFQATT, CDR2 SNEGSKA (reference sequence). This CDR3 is CSAGDRETGELFF. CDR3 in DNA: TGCAGTGCTGGGGACAGGGAAACCGGGGAGCTGTTTTTT.

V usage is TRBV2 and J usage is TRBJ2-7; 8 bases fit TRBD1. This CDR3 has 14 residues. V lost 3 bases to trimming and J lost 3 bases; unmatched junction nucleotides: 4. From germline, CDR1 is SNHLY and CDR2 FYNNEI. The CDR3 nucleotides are TGTGCCAGCAGTGAGACAGGGGATGTCTACGAGCAGTACTTC. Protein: CASSETGDVYEQYF.

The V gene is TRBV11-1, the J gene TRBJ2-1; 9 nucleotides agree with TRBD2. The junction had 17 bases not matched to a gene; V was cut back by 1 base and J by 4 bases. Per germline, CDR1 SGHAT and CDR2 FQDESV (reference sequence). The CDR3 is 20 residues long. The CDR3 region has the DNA TGTGCCAGCAGCTTAGTTCGCGGCGAGGCTAGCGGGGTGACTTACAATGAGCAGTTCTTC. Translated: CASSLVRGEASGVTYNEQFF.

In nucleotides, the CDR3 is TGTGCCAGCAGCTCCACGGACAGACCAAACATTCAGTACTTC. Encoded protein: CASSSTDRPNIQYF. The chain employs TRBV7-9 and TRBJ2-4; D may be TRBD1 (6 bases). V was cut by 4 bases and J by 6 bases, with 13 bases left in between. In germline, CDR1 is SEHNR, CDR2 FQNEAQ (reference sequence). The CDR3 loop spans 14 amino acids.

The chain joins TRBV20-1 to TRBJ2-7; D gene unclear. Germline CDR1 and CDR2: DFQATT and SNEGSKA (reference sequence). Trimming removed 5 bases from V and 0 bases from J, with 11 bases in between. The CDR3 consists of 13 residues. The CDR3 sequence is CSAYSRISYEQYF. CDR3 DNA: TGCAGTGCTTATTCCAGGATCTCCTACGAGCAGTACTTC.